One sample yielded the 7 T cell receptor beta chains listed below, sequenced in a study of T cell changes during pregnancy in multiple sclerosis. Repertoires were generated with immunoSEQ multiplex PCR, while TCRdb's copy carries only in-frame clones and drops some. Of tens of thousands of clones in the sample, approximately 92% were seen once. The sequenced sample was peripheral blood, obtained in the first trimester of pregnancy. These receptors all stem from a female donor with multiple sclerosis, enrolled in a pregnancy study.

CDR3 in DNA: TGTGCCAGCAGCCCCCTTAGGAGACTAGTCGGAGTAAAGGATACGCAGTATTTT. Translating it yields CASSPLRRLVGVKDTQYF. The V gene is TRBV5-6, the J gene TRBJ2-3, with D possibly TRBD2 on 6 matching bases. This CDR3 region has 18 residues. Trimming shortened V by 4 bases and J by 6 bases, and 27 bases separated the two germline ends. Germline CDR1 is SGHDT and CDR2 is YYEEEE.

The rearrangement joins TRBV2 to TRBJ2-6, with TRBD1 matching over 11 bases. Trimming cost V 7 bases and J 9 bases; bases outside gene matches: 8. The germline gives CDR1 SNHLY, CDR2 FYNNEI. The CDR3 has 15 residues. CDR3 loop: CASNPGTGGVNVLTF. The CDR3 DNA is TGTGCCAGCAATCCCGGGACAGGGGGAGTCAACGTCCTGACTTTC.

The rearrangement uses TRBV7-2 and TRBJ2-2, with D tentatively TRBD2 (6 bases). CDR3 size: 14 residues. V lost 8 bases and J lost 2, with 12 bases in between. CDR1 and CDR2 from the germline V gene are SGHTA and FQGNSA. CDR3 coding DNA: TGTGCCAGCCAGGGACTCCGTAACACCGGGGAGCTGTTTTTT. Translating gives CASQGLRNTGELFF.

This chain joins TRBV11-2 and TRBJ2-7; 8 bases agree with TRBD2. The CDR3 loop spans 16 amino acids. V trimming: 5 bases; J trimming: 0 bases; junction bases outside the gene matches: 9. Germline V gives CDR1 SGHAT, CDR2 FQNNGV. The CDR3 bases are TGTGCCAGCAGCCAACCGAGCGGGGGCCTCTCCTACGAGCAGTACTTC. This gives the protein CASSQPSGGLSYEQYF.

This clone came up once. The chain joins TRBV7-3 to TRBJ2-3, with 8 positions matching TRBD1. The CDR3 spans 15 residues. The V gene's germline CDR1 is SGHTA and CDR2 FQGTGA. Trimming cost V 6 bases and J 2 bases; bases outside gene matches: 7. CDR3 region: CASSSQGVSTDTQYF. The CDR3 DNA sequence: TGTGCCAGCAGTTCACAGGGGGTTTCCACAGATACGCAGTATTTT.

The chain recombines TRBV4-1 with TRBJ1-5, with a weak D call TRBD1 (6 bases). V lost 1 base and J 6 bases, leaving 10 bases between the germline ends. This CDR3 spans 14 amino acids. Germline values: CDR1 MGHRA, CDR2 YSYEKL. In DNA form, the CDR3 reads TGCGCCAGCAGCCAAGGGCCAGGGGTTCAGCCCCAGCATTTT. This encodes CASSQGPGVQPQHF.

The chain has TRBV29-1 and TRBJ1-2, with TRBD1 matching 11 bases. V gave up 7 bases and J gave up 8 bases; unmatched junction bases: 6. This CDR3 spans 12 amino acids. Germline loops: CDR1 SQVTM, CDR2 ANQGSEA. CDR3 sequence (DNA): TGCAGCGCCGGACAGGGGGCGGGCGGCTACACCTTC. Translating gives CSAGQGAGGYTF. Looking up the rest from reference TRBV29-1 and TRBJ1-2 gives the full variable domain: SAVISQKPSRDICQRGTSLTIQCQVDSQVTMMFWYRQQPGQSLTLIATANQGSEATYESGFVIDKFPISRPNLTFSTLTVSNMSPEDSSIYLCSAGQGAGGYTFGSGTRLTVV.